This TCR beta chain was sequenced for a study of response to subunit inactivated influenza vaccine. Comments on this clonotype: Its matching antigen is unknown.

General study findings and limits: Authors suggested each seasonal influenza vaccination recruits few new T cells.

The germline V gene encodes CDR1 SGHAT and CDR2 FQNNGV. The CDR3 runs 21 residues. V gave up 6 bases and J gave up 1 base, with 31 bases separating them. TCRdb passed the RT-PCR reads through MiXCR, listing each CDR3 protein once. The sample lists 300,000 to 350,000 distinct CDR3 sequences, approximately 23% seen once, with around 10% in the top ten. This rearrangement joins TRBV11-2 to TRBJ2-1, with a weak D call TRBD2 (7 bases). This sequence originates from a man between 50 and 75 years old who received an inactivated influenza vaccine. The specimen comprised PBMCs from blood, sampled less than 22 months after vaccination. CDR3 amino acids: CASSFPIGGRQGGRSYNEQFF. For the CDR3, the DNA is TGTGCCAGCAGTTTCCCCATCGGGGGGCGCCAAGGGGGGAGGTCCTACAATGAGCAGTTCTTC.